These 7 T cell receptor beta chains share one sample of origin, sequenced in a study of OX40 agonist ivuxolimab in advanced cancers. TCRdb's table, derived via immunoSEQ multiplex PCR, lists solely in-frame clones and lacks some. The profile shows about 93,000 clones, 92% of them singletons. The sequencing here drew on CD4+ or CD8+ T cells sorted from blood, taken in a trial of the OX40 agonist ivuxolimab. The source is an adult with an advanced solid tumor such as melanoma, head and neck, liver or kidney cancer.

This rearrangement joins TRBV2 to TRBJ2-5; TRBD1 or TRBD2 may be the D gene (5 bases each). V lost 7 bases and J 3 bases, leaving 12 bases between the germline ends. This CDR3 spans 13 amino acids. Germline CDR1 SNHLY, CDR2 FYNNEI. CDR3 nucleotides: TGTGCCAGCACACGGGGCCGCAAAGAGACCCAGTACTTC. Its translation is CASTRGRKETQYF.

The CDR3 coding sequence is TGTGCCAGCAGCTTGGAGCTGGGGTCGGAGACCCAGTACTTC. It is translated as CASSLELGSETQYF. The chain joins TRBV5-4 to TRBJ2-5; D is unresolved. V was cut by 0 bases and J by 5 bases, with 11 bases left in between. The CDR3 has 14 residues. Germline CDR1 is SGHNT and CDR2 is YYREEE (reference sequence).

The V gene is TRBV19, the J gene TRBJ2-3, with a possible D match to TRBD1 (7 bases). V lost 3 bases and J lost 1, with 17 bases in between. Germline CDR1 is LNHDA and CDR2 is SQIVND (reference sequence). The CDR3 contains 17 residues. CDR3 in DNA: TGTGCCAGTAGTATCTCTCTCGGAGGGGGCGGCACAGATACGCAGTATTTT. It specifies CASSISLGGGGTDTQYF.

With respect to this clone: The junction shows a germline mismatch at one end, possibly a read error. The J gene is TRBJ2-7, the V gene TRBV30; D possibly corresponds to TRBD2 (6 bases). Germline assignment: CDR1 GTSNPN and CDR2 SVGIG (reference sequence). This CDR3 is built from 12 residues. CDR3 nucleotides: TGTGCCTGGAGTGTAAGGAGGGACGGCAAGGACTTC. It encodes CAWSVRRDGKDF.

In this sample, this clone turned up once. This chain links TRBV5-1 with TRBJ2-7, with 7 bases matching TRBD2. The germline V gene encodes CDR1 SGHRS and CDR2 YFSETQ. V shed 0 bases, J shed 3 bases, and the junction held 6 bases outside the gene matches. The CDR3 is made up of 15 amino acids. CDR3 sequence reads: CASSLDSGANYEQYF. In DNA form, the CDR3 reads TGCGCCAGCAGCTTGGACAGCGGGGCTAACTACGAGCAGTACTTC.

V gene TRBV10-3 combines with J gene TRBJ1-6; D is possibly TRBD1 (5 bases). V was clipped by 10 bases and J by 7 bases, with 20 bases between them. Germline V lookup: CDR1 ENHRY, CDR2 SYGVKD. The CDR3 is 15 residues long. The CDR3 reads CASRRAPESNSPLHF. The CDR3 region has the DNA TGTGCCAGCCGCAGGGCTCCCGAAAGCAATTCACCCCTCCACTTT.

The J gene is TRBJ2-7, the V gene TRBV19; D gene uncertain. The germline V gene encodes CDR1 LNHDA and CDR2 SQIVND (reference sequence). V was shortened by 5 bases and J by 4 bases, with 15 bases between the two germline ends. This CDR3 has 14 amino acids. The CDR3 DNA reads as TGTGCCAGTAGTGTCTCGTGGAGAGCGTACGAGCAGTACTTC. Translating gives CASSVSWRAYEQYF.